This T cell receptor beta chain was documented in a study of cytomegalovirus exposure and HLA in healthy donors. The primer mix had 60 Vbeta and 13 Jbeta primers. Produced via immunoSEQ multiplex PCR; TCRdb's table is partial and in-frame only. The sample contains 200,000 to 250,000 clones, roughly 82% of which appear only once. The germline V gene has CDR1 SGHAT and CDR2 FQNNGV. This CDR3 is 13 amino acids long. V lost 6 bases and J lost 1, with 9 bases in between. The clonotype originates from a woman aged 40 to 50 in good health and CMV-seropositive. The sample consisted of PBMCs. The chain uses TRBV11-2 and TRBJ1-1; perhaps TRBD1 as D (5 bases). This CDR3 reads CASRRGENTEAFF. As DNA, the CDR3 is TGTGCCAGCAGACGGGGGGAGAACACTGAAGCTTTCTTT. The complete variable domain, with remaining parts taken from reference TRBV11-2 and TRBJ1-1, reads EAGVAQSPRYKIIEKRQSVAFWCNPISGHATLYWYQQILGQGPKLLIQFQNNGVVDDSQLPKDRFSAERLKGVDSTLKIQPAKLEDSAVYLCASRRGENTEAFFGQGTRLTVV.